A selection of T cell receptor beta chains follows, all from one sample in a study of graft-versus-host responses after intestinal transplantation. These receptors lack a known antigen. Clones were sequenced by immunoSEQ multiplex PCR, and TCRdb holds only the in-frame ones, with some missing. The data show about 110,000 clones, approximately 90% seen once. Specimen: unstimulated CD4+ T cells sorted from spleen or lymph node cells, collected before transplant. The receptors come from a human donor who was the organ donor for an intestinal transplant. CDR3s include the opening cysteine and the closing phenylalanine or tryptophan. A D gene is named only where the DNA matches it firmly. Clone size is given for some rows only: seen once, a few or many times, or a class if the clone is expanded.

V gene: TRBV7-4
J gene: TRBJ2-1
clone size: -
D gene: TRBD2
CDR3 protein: CASSGNGLARARSEQFF
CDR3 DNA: TGTGCCAGCAGCGGAAATGGACTAGCCAGGGCTCGCAGTGAGCAGTTCTTC

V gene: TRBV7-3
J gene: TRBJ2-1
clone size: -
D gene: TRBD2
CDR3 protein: CASSLIPSGSGVNEQFF
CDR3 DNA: TGTGCCAGCAGCCTAATACCTAGCGGGAGCGGTGTCAATGAGCAGTTCTTC

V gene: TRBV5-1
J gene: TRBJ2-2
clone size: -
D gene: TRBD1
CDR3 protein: CASSSIAGTGSPGELFF
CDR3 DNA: TGCGCCAGCAGCTCAATAGCCGGGACAGGGTCCCCCGGGGAGCTGTTTTTT

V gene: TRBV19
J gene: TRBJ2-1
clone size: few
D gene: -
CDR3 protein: CASGTLGGEQFF
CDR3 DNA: TGTGCCAGTGGGACCCTGGGAGGTGAGCAGTTCTTC

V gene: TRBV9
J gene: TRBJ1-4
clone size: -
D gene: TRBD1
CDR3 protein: CASNLRGEEKLFF
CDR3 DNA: TGTGCCAGCAACCTCAGGGGGGAGGAAAAACTGTTTTTT

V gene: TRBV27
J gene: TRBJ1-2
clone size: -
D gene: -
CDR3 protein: CASSPAGRANGYTF
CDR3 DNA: TGTGCCAGCAGCCCAGCGGGCAGGGCCAATGGCTACACCTTC

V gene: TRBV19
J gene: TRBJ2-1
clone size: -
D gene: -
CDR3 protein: CATHRGNSYNEQFF
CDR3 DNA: TGTGCCACCCATCGGGGAAACTCCTACAATGAGCAGTTCTTC

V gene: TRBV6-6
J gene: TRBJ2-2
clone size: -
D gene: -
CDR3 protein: CASLDRLNTGELFF
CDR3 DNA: TGTGCCAGCCTAGACAGATTGAACACCGGGGAGCTGTTTTTT

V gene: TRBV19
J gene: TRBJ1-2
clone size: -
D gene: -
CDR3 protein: CASSRDRWRIYGYTF
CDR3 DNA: TGTGCCAGTAGTAGGGACCGGTGGAGGATCTATGGCTACACCTTC

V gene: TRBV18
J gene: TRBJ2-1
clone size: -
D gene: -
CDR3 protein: CASSPRPESSYNEQFF
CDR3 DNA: TGTGCCAGCTCACCTCGGCCTGAAAGCTCCTACAATGAGCAGTTCTTC